Ten or more counts support the clone carrying this T cell receptor (beta chain). The starting material, 2 million PBMCs stored at -80 C, gave rise to the unsorted libraries. These data originate in a study of neurological immune-mediated disorders. The cDNA came from 5'RACE, which used 10-nucleotide random UMIs. Each CDR3 protein gets one entry after TCRdb re-called the 5' RACE reads with MiXCR. This sample has about 92,000 distinct CDR3 sequences; roughly 3.5% occur once, and the top ten carry around 3.1%. The CDR3 extends over 15 amino acids. V dropped 6 bases and J dropped 0; count of bases not matched to a gene: 5.

The receptor's source is a woman aged 45-65 years with multiple sclerosis. Sequenced material: PBMCs. V gene TRBV12-3 or TRBV12-4 combines with J gene TRBJ2-3; 8 nucleotides line up with TRBD2. CDR3 coding DNA: TGTGCCAGCAGGTTTAGCGGGGTTAGCACAGATACGCAGTATTTT. Encoded protein: CASRFSGVSTDTQYF.